This TCR beta chain stems from a study of T cells in Graves' hyperthyroidism and ophthalmopathy. CDR1 and CDR2 from the germline V gene are GTSNPN and SVGIG (reference sequence). The CDR3 runs 15 residues. The V and J ends lost 3 bases and 3 bases, in that order; junction bases with no gene match: 7. Amplification of TCR beta CDR3 regions used RNA as the template. A set of HTBI primers served as the primers for a first-round RT-PCR of the TCR CDR3. TCRdb ran MiXCR on the multiplex PCR reads and lists one entry per CDR3 protein. Of under 450,000 distinct CDR3 sequences in the sample, 13% are singletons; the top ten hold about a fifth. Study-wide findings and caveats: Ophthalmopathy and stable hyperthyroidism were separated by a 13 V-J model. It was a median 6.5 months before onset that the model predicted ophthalmopathy. Also found in blood were most expanded thyroid clonotypes above 0.001.

This clonotype was detected ten times or more. As yet, its antigen is unknown. The chain couples TRBV30 to TRBJ2-2, with 7 nucleotides matching TRBD2. The sequenced sample consisted of blood. The clonotype originates from a young man with Graves' hyperthyroidism that later progressed to Graves' ophthalmopathy. CDR3 coding DNA: TGTGCCTGGAGGACCTGGGGGGGGGACACCGGGGAGCTGTTTTTT. Protein: CAWRTWGGDTGELFF.